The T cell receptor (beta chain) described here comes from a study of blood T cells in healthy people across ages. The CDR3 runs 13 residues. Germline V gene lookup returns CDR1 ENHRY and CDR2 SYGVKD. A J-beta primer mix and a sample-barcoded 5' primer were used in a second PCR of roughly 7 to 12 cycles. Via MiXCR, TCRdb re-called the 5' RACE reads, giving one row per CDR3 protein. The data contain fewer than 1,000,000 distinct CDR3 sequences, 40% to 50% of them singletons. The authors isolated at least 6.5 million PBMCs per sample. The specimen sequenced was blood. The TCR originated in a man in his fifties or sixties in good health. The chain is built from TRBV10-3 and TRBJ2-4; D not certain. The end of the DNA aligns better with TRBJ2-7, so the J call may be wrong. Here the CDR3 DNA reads TGTGCCATCAGTGAGTCCGCCTCCTACGAGCAGTACTTC. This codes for CAISESASYEQYF.